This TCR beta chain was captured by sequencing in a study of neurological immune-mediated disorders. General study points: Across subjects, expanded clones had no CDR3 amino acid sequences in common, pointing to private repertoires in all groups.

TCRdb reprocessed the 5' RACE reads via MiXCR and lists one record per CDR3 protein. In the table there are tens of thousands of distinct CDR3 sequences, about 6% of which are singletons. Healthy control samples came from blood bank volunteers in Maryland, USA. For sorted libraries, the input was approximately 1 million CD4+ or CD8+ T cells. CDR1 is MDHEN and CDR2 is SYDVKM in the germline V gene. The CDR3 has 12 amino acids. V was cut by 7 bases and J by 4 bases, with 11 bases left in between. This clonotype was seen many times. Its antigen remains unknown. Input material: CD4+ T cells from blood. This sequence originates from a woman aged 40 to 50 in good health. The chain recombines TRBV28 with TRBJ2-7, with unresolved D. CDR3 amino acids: CASKALEYEQYF. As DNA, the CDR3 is TGTGCCAGCAAGGCCTTGGAGTACGAGCAGTACTTC.